The rows below give T cell receptor beta chains drawn from one sample of a study of blood T cell repertoires in COVID-19. Clones were sequenced by immunoSEQ multiplex PCR, and TCRdb holds only the in-frame ones, with some missing. In the table there are tens of thousands of clones, roughly 75% of which are singletons. Sequencing used peripheral blood. Every receptor here comes from an elderly man with active or convalescent COVID-19. The CDR3 runs from the conserved cysteine through the conserved F or W.

TRBV9	TRBJ2-1	CASSVTGTSGYNEQFF
TRBV3-1/TRBV3-2	TRBJ2-7	CASSQGGQGTEQYF
TRBV6-5	TRBJ2-5	CASAQGDQETQYF
TRBV9	TRBJ2-1	CASSVGNPRGEQFF
TRBV30	TRBJ1-4	CAWSVRWGSNEKLFF
TRBV7-9	TRBJ1-3	CASSLGWGGARSGNTIYF
TRBV4-2	TRBJ1-3	CASSQEQSGNTIYF
TRBV28	TRBJ1-4	CASSSILGIATNEKLFF
TRBV14	TRBJ2-1	CASSQVNSGNKFF
TRBV11-2	TRBJ2-3	CASSSGTSGSGGVDTQYF
TRBV13	TRBJ2-2	CASSRGLTGELFF
TRBV3-1/TRBV3-2	TRBJ2-1	CASSQVSSGVFNEQFF
TRBV27	TRBJ1-2	CASSHRAGWGYTF
TRBV5-1	TRBJ2-3	CASSPGHNTDTQYF
TRBV5-1	TRBJ2-4	CASRLAGGPTAKNIQYF
TRBV3-1/TRBV3-2	TRBJ2-7	CASSQSGGYEQYF
TRBV29-1	TRBJ1-4	CSVKGDRGTNEKLFF
TRBV29-1	TRBJ2-5	CSGGAASVYETQYF
TRBV12-3/TRBV12-4	TRBJ2-7	CASSLGGGEQYF
TRBV6-6	TRBJ2-1	CASGTSGGYNEQFF
TRBV29-1	TRBJ2-2	CSVKLAGGRTGELFF
TRBV6-6	TRBJ2-7	CASRDHREKDEQYF
TRBV7-6	TRBJ2-4	CASSPQGRTGGGSKNIQYF
TRBV3-1/TRBV3-2	TRBJ2-5	CASSHSGGETQYF
TRBV4-1	TRBJ1-1	CASSQEWQGATEAFF
TRBV3-1/TRBV3-2	TRBJ2-1	CASSQNFGTQFF
TRBV6-5	TRBJ2-7	CASSRGLAGHEQYF